This T cell receptor (beta chain) is drawn from a study of cytomegalovirus exposure and HLA in healthy donors (dated by TCRdb to about 2017). The study in broad terms: According to a later analysis, the 100 to 150 validation repertoires were produced on the same platform as the roughly 600 repertoires of the first cohort. Along with the roughly 710-subject first cohort, a separate validation cohort of over a hundred different subjects was used. The study combined high-throughput TCR immunosequencing, statistical association of individual TCRs with disease status, and machine learning to predict cytomegalovirus infection status. The study was designed to test whether signatures of past pathogen exposure could be identified by cataloging public T cell receptors. The investigation overall reported the following: The authors suggested that the approach could potentially be extended to other disease states and immunological phenotypes. The classifier was reported to diagnose cytomegalovirus status with high specificity and sensitivity in both the original cohort and the validation cohort. In vitro tests confirmed that a few of the cytomegalovirus-associated TCR beta chains recognize cytomegalovirus antigens. Subsequent analysis determined that TCRs grouped into clusters in the first cohort also showed a tendency toward co-occurrence across the 130 or so validation repertoires, and 94% of cluster scores exceeded 0. The validation cohort had no HLA typing available for a later analysis, so co-occurrence within that cohort was assessed over all 120 or so repertoires. The study gave a list of about 160 TCR beta chains associated with cytomegalovirus. While some public TCRs were present in many individuals, most TCR sequences turned up only very rarely across donors.

From the germline V gene, CDR1 is SGHVS and CDR2 is FQNEAQ. Cut back by 3 bases and 1 base, the V and J ends lie 18 bases apart. The CDR3 contains 17 residues, cysteine and phenylalanine counted. Just CDR3 DNA is preserved here, 51 bases in frame from base 1. Worth noting for this clone: The target of this receptor is not known. No base qualities exist here, and no much larger clone lies one base off it.

Library preparation used the immunoSEQ multiplex PCR assay. The paper's data handling went like this. To diagnose cytomegalovirus status from the catalog of TCR beta chain sequences, a statistical classification framework was built. TCRdb holds this immuneACCESS table with in-frame rearrangements only. Some clones are missing; in checked studies, unresolved V genes explain under half, and the rest has no known cause. Clone size and V and J calls were adopted from that table, with D and trimming inferred from the DNA. The sample includes under 200,000 clones, with less than 90% observed a single time. The ten most abundant clones make up approximately 2.1% of the sample. The donors belonged to the validation cohort of around 120 subjects, which was separate from the approximately 700-subject first cohort.

Rearrangement joined TRBV7-8 to TRBJ1-1; TRBD1 is possibly the D segment (5 matching bases). The TCR comes from a woman aged 18-29 years in good health and CMV-seronegative. The sequenced sample was PBMCs. This receptor carries the CDR3 CASSFLSAGRGNTEAFF. The DNA is TGTGCCAGCAGCTTTCTTTCGGCGGGACGCGGGAACACTGAAGCTTTCTTT.